The T cell receptor beta chain described here comes from a study of T-cell reconstitution after alpha-beta-depleted transplantation in children. This clonotype showed up many times. The CDR3 extends over 13 amino acids. V shed 6 bases and J shed 5 bases, with 12 bases lying between them. Molecular barcoding with unique molecular identifiers was used for the TCRbeta library. TCRdb processed the PCR reads anew with MiXCR; each CDR3 protein has one entry. The data contain hundreds of thousands of distinct CDR3 sequences, roughly 14% of them singletons. The chain has TRBV12-3 or TRBV12-4 and TRBJ2-3; D uncertain. The source of this sequence is a girl aged 2 to 10 with congenital amegakaryocytic thrombocytopenia, due to receive a stem cell transplant. This specimen was PBMCs, taken before TCRalphabeta/CD19-depleted stem cell transplant. CDR3: CASSSHGRDTQYF. As DNA, the CDR3 is TGTGCCAGCAGCTCCCATGGTAGAGATACGCAGTATTTT.